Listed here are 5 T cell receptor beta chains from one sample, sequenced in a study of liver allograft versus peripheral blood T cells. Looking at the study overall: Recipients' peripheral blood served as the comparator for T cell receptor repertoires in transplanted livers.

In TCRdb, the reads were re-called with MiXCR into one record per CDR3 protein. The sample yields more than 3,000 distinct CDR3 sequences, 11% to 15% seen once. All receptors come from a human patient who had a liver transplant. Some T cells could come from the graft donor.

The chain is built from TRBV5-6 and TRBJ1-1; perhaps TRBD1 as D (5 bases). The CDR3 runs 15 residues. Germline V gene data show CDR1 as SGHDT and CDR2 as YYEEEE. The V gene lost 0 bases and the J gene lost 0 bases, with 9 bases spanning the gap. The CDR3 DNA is TGTGCCAGCAGCTTGGGACAGCCAGTGAACACTGAAGCTTTCTTT. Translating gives CASSLGQPVNTEAFF.

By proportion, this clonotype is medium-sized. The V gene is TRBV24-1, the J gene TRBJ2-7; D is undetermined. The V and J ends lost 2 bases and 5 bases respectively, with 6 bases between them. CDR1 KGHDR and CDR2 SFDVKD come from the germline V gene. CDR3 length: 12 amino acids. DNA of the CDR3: TGTGCCACCAGTGATTCTTGGGACGAGCAGTACTTC. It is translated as CATSDSWDEQYF.

CDR3 nucleotide sequence: TGTGCCACGAACAGGGTGCTTAACGAGCAGTACTTC. It translates to CATNRVLNEQYF. The chain couples TRBV15 to TRBJ2-7; D possibly corresponds to TRBD1 (6 bases). V shed 9 bases and J shed 5 bases, with 14 bases lying between them. The germline V gene encodes CDR1 LNHNV and CDR2 YYDKDF (reference sequence). The CDR3 has 12 amino acids.

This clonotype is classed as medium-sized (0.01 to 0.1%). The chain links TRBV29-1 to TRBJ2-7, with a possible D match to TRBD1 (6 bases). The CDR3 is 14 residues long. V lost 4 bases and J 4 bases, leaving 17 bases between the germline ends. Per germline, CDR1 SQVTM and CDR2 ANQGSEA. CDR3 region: CSVVDRLNRYEQYF. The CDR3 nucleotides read TGCAGCGTTGTAGACAGGTTAAATCGTTACGAGCAGTACTTC.

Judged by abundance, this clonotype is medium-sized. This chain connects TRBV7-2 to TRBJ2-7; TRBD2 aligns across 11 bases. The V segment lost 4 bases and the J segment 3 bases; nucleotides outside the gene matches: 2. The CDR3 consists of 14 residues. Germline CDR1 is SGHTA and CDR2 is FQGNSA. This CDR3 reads CASSYGLAGYEQYF. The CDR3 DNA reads TGTGCCAGCAGCTACGGACTAGCGGGCTACGAGCAGTACTTC.